One and the same sample provided the 22 T cell receptor beta chains below, sequenced in a study of long-term antiretroviral therapy in people with HIV (dated 2022 in TCRdb). The immunoSEQ hsTCRB v3.0 assay was used at survey level resolution to sequence the TRB variable region. What TCRdb holds here is the immuneACCESS table cut down to in-frame rearrangements. Part of the clones is not present; checked against another copy, under half of the missing clones reflect an unresolved V gene, and the others are unexplained. Counted in this sample were roughly 30,000 clones; about 90% of them appeared once. The ten largest clonotypes hold roughly 3.9% of the sample. The source was unsorted PBMCs, collected 1.8 years after starting antiretroviral therapy. These receptors were taken from a woman between 18 and 30 years old with HIV.

The chain combines TRBV28 with TRBJ1-1; TRBD1 matches at 10 bases. J lost 5 bases, V lost 7 bases, and 10 bases had no gene match. Germline V CDR1 and CDR2: MDHEN, SYDVKM. This CDR3 is built from 15 residues. CDR3 nucleotide sequence: TGTGCCAGCATTGGGACAGGGGCCCCCTGGACTGAAGCTTTCTTT. It codes for CASIGTGAPWTEAFF.

This chain links TRBV28 with TRBJ2-6; perhaps TRBD1 as D (5 bases). The CDR3 loop spans 14 amino acids. The ends were cut back, 7 bases at V and 0 bases at J, with 7 bases in the middle. Germline values: CDR1 MDHEN, CDR2 SYDVKM. The CDR3 protein is CASIRDSGANVLTF. In nucleotides, the CDR3 is TGTGCCAGCATCAGGGACTCTGGGGCCAACGTCCTGACTTTC. Together with reference TRBV28 and TRBJ2-6, the CDR3 gives the full variable domain: DVKVTQSSRYLVKRTGEKVFLECVQDMDHENMFWYRQDPGLGLRLIYFSYDVKMKEKGDIPEGYSVSREKKERFSLILESASTNQTSMYLCASIRDSGANVLTFGAGSRLTVL.

The V and J genes are TRBV18 and TRBJ1-5; D call uncertain. Between the trimmed V and J ends, which lost 2 bases and 5 bases, there was a span of 7 bases. This CDR3 is 13 amino acids long. Germline CDR1 KGHSH, CDR2 LQKENI. In nucleotides, the CDR3 is TGTGCCAGCTCACCAGACTTTGATCAGCCCCAGCATTTT. This encodes CASSPDFDQPQHF. Full variable domain (remainder filled in from reference TRBV18 and TRBJ1-5): NAGVMQNPRHLVRRRGQEARLRCSPMKGHSHVYWYRQLPEEGLKFMVYLQKENIIDESGMPKERFSAEFPKEGPSILRIQQVVRGDSAAYFCASSPDFDQPQHFGDGTRLSIL.

The J gene is TRBJ1-6, the V gene TRBV7-9, with a weak D call TRBD1 (6 bases). The V end was cut by 6 bases, the J end by 5 bases, with 17 bases between. CDR3 size: 16 residues. In germline, CDR1 is SEHNR, CDR2 FQNEAQ (reference sequence). CDR3 in amino acids: CASSQRPGDNNSPLHF. Written as DNA, the CDR3 is TGTGCCAGCAGTCAACGACCAGGGGATAATAATTCACCCCTCCACTTT.

This chain joins TRBV28 and TRBJ1-4; the D is unclear. Germline loops: CDR1 MDHEN, CDR2 SYDVKM. V was shortened by 2 bases and J by 3 bases, with 1 base between the two germline ends. The CDR3 is 12 residues long. The DNA for the CDR3 is TGTGCCAGCAGTTTACCTAATGAAAAACTGTTTTTT. It encodes CASSLPNEKLFF.

The V gene is TRBV15, the J gene TRBJ2-2, with TRBD2 as a possible D gene (6 bases). Germline lookup yields CDR1 LNHNV and CDR2 YYDKDF (reference sequence). Trimming removed 8 bases from V and 0 bases from J, with 16 bases in between. This CDR3 contains 16 residues. This chain's CDR3 is CATDDRAGSNTGELFF. As DNA, the CDR3 is TGTGCCACCGACGATCGTGCGGGATCGAACACCGGGGAGCTGTTTTTT.

This rearrangement joins TRBV5-1 to TRBJ2-3, with 10 bases fitting TRBD1. This CDR3 has 16 residues. The V segment lost 2 bases and the J segment 5 bases; nucleotides outside the gene matches: 8. Germline V CDR1 and CDR2: SGHRS, YFSETQ. The CDR3 here is CASSFLTGTGEDTQYF. The CDR3 coding sequence is TGCGCCAGCAGCTTTCTTACGGGGACAGGGGAAGATACGCAGTATTTT.

The CDR3 DNA reads as TGTGCTAGTGGTCCCCGACCCAATGAGCAGTTCTTC. The encoded protein is CASGPRPNEQFF. The chain couples TRBV12-5 to TRBJ2-1; no firm D call. Germline assignment: CDR1 LGHNT and CDR2 FRNRAP. This CDR3 is built from 12 residues. V was pared by 5 bases and J by 6 bases, with 8 bases between.

This clone has just one count. The rearrangement uses TRBV7-2 and TRBJ2-4, with D possibly called TRBD1 or TRBD2 (5 bases each). The CDR3 has 14 amino acids. Germline lookup yields CDR1 SGHTA and CDR2 FQGNSA. V lost 5 bases, J lost 8 bases, and 16 bases lay in between. DNA of the CDR3: TGTGCCAGCAGCCCGAACCGAGGGGTGGACATTCAGTACTTC. Translating gives CASSPNRGVDIQYF.

The chain joins TRBV19 to TRBJ2-7; 8 positions agree with TRBD1. The V segment lost 3 bases and the J segment 2 bases; nucleotides outside the gene matches: 6. The V gene's germline CDR1 is LNHDA and CDR2 SQIVND (reference sequence). This CDR3 comprises 15 residues. The CDR3 loop is CASSIFQGATYEQYF. The CDR3 coding sequence is TGTGCCAGTAGTATCTTCCAGGGGGCTACCTACGAGCAGTACTTC.

V gene TRBV4-3 combines with J gene TRBJ2-1; no firm D call. Germline V CDR1 and CDR2: LGHNA, YSLEER. Deletions cut 4 bases from V and 5 bases from J, with 12 bases between. The CDR3 covers 14 residues. The CDR3 protein is CASSPSKGNNEQFF. The CDR3 DNA reads as TGCGCCAGCAGCCCCTCAAAAGGGAACAATGAGCAGTTCTTC.

The V call is TRBV9, the J call TRBJ2-3; 7 bases fit TRBD1. This CDR3 is built from 14 residues. The junction had 8 bases not matched to a gene; V was cut back by 3 bases and J by 7 bases. Germline V gene data show CDR1 as SGDLS and CDR2 as YYNGEE. The DNA for the CDR3 is TGTGCCAGCAGCGAGGACAGGCTACAGAATACGCAGTATTTT. Its translation is CASSEDRLQNTQYF.

The V and J genes are TRBV5-1 and TRBJ2-5; D is perhaps TRBD2 (6 bases). The CDR3 is made up of 13 amino acids. Germline V gene sequence: CDR1 SGHRS, CDR2 YFSETQ. Trimming removed 3 bases from V and 1 base from J, with 7 bases in between. CDR3 DNA sequence: TGCGCCAGCAGCTGGGGACTCCAAGAGACCCAGTACTTC. It is translated as CASSWGLQETQYF.

CDR3 residues: CASSFSGSQETQYF. The CDR3 coding sequence is TGTGCCAGCAGCTTTAGCGGGAGCCAAGAGACCCAGTACTTC. This chain joins TRBV11-2 and TRBJ2-5; the match to TRBD2 covers 9 bases. From germline, CDR1 is SGHAT and CDR2 FQNNGV. The length of the CDR3 is 14 residues. The V segment lost 3 bases and the J segment 1 base; nucleotides outside the gene matches: 0. Variable domain in full (rest from reference TRBV11-2 and TRBJ2-5): EAGVAQSPRYKIIEKRQSVAFWCNPISGHATLYWYQQILGQGPKLLIQFQNNGVVDDSQLPKDRFSAERLKGVDSTLKIQPAKLEDSAVYLCASSFSGSQETQYFGPGTRLLVL.

V gene TRBV28 combines with J gene TRBJ2-7; 7 bases line up with TRBD2. The ends lost 5 bases at V and 3 bases at J; junction bases unmatched: 7. This CDR3 is 14 amino acids long. Per germline, CDR1 MDHEN and CDR2 SYDVKM. CDR3 loop: CASSLAVSFYEQYF. The CDR3 bases are TGTGCCAGCAGTCTAGCGGTTAGCTTCTACGAGCAGTACTTC.

This chain connects TRBV4-2 to TRBJ2-7, with 7 bases fitting TRBD1. This CDR3 is 16 amino acids long. V shed 0 bases and J 4 bases; nucleotides not matched to a gene: 9. Looked up from germline, CDR1 is LGHNA and CDR2 is YNFKEQ. In nucleotides, the CDR3 is TGTGCCAGCAGCCAAGAAGGGTCAGGGGGAATATACGAGCAGTACTTC. Amino acid sequence: CASSQEGSGGIYEQYF.

This clone has more than one count but fewer than ten. The J gene is TRBJ2-7, the V gene TRBV6-1; 9 bases are shared with TRBD1. J lost 3 bases, V lost 6 bases, and 3 bases had no gene match. Germline loops: CDR1 MNHNS, CDR2 SASEGT. This CDR3 comprises 13 residues. The CDR3: CASSRDRDYEQYF. CDR3 nucleotides: TGTGCCAGCAGCCGGGACAGGGACTACGAGCAGTACTTC.

V gene TRBV5-1 combines with J gene TRBJ2-3; a weak D match, TRBD2 (5 bases). The CDR3 is made up of 16 amino acids. Trimming removed 4 bases from V and 0 bases from J, with 15 bases in between. CDR1 and CDR2 (germline): SGHRS, YFSETQ. CDR3 DNA: TGCGCCAGCAGCGTCCGACGGAGGACTAGCACAGATACGCAGTATTTT. Translating it yields CASSVRRRTSTDTQYF.

The gene calls are TRBV28 and TRBJ1-2; no firm D call. The V end was cut by 3 bases, the J end by 5 bases, with 16 bases between. Germline V gives CDR1 MDHEN, CDR2 SYDVKM. The CDR3 contains 15 residues. Written as DNA, the CDR3 is TGTGCCAGCAGTTTCAACCCCCCCGGCCTATATGGCTACACCTTC. It translates to CASSFNPPGLYGYTF.

The chain combines TRBV18 with TRBJ1-4, with D perhaps matching TRBD1 (6 bases). V dropped 1 base and J dropped 4 bases, with 7 bases sitting between them. CDR1 and CDR2 from the germline V gene are KGHSH and LQKENI. The CDR3 loop spans 14 amino acids. The CDR3 region is CASSPLQGNEKLFF. CDR3 nucleotide sequence: TGTGCCAGCTCACCACTACAGGGTAATGAAAAACTGTTTTTT.

The chain employs TRBV28 and TRBJ1-1; D may be TRBD1 (5 bases). V lost 6 bases and J 6 bases, leaving 17 bases between the germline ends. This CDR3 has 14 amino acids. Germline V gives CDR1 MDHEN, CDR2 SYDVKM. CDR3 sequence reads: CASRLGVVGAEAFF. Written as DNA, the CDR3 is TGTGCCAGCAGATTAGGGGTGGTGGGGGCTGAAGCTTTCTTT. Full variable domain (rest looked up from reference TRBV28 and TRBJ1-1): DVKVTQSSRYLVKRTGEKVFLECVQDMDHENMFWYRQDPGLGLRLIYFSYDVKMKEKGDIPEGYSVSREKKERFSLILESASTNQTSMYLCASRLGVVGAEAFFGQGTRLTVV.

The rearrangement joins TRBV10-3 to TRBJ1-4, with 7 bases matching TRBD1. The V gene end was trimmed by 0 bases and the J gene end by 3 bases; junction bases not matched to a gene: 7. Germline V CDR1 and CDR2: ENHRY, SYGVKD. The CDR3 runs 17 residues. CDR3 bases: TGTGCCATCAGTGAGTCCGTGACAGGGAGGGCTAATGAAAAACTGTTTTTT. It encodes CAISESVTGRANEKLFF.